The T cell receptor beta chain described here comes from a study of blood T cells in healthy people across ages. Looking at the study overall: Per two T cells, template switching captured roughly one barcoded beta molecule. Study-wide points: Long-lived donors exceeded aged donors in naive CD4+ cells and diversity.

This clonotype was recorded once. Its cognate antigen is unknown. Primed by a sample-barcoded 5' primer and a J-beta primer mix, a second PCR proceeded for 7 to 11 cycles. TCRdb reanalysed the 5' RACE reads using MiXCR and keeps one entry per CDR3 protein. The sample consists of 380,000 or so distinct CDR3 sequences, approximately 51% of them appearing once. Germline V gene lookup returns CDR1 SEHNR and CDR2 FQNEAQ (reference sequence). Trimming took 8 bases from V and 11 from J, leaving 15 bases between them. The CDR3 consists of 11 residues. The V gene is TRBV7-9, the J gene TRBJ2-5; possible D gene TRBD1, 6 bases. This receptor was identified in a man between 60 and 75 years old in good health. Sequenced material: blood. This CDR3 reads CASGQYNEQYF. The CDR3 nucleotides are TGTGCCAGCGGACAGTACAATGAGCAGTACTTC.